The entry below describes one T cell receptor (beta chain). Its antigen is unknown. The sample originates from a study of T-cell memory formation after mild COVID-19. Background on the study: Largely donor-specific sequence clusters came from two donors.

TCRdb ran MiXCR on the 5' RACE reads and lists one entry per CDR3 protein. Of some 160,000 distinct CDR3 sequences in the sample, under 15% are singletons; the top ten hold approximately 3.5%. Looked up from germline, CDR1 is SGHTA and CDR2 is FQGNSA. CDR3 length equals 14 residues. The V gene end was trimmed by 4 bases and the J gene end by 12 bases; junction bases not matched to a gene: 14. Study outcomes and limitations: Clones that contracted clustered mainly in CM and EM if CD4+ and in EMRA if CD8+. Clones contracting over day 15 to 85 were CD4/CD8 balanced, with later expanders leaning CD4+. Pre-infection memory harbored some responding clones, suggesting cross-reactive memory joined.

The sequenced sample consisted of PBMCs or a T cell subset sorted from them (not recorded which). The sequence derives from a man aged 18 to 30 who had mild COVID-19 (a few samples of this study predate the infection). Cell type and time point are not known. The chain uses TRBV7-2 and TRBJ1-1; 7 bases are a match to TRBD1. The CDR3 reads CASSSQGGSGATFF. For the CDR3, the DNA is TGTGCCAGCAGCTCGCAGGGGGGATCAGGAGCGACTTTCTTT. Variable domain in full (rest from reference TRBV7-2 and TRBJ1-1): GAGVSQSPSNKVTEKGKDVELRCDPISGHTALYWYRQSLGQGLEFLIYFQGNSAPDKSGLPSDRFSAERTGGSVSTLTIQRTQQEDSAVYLCASSSQGGSGATFFGQGTRLTVV.